Presented here are 32 T cell receptor beta chains from one specimen sequenced in a study of CD8 T cells in Susac syndrome. A quantity of about 0.5 to 1 ug RNA underwent reverse transcription using random hexamers. A single record per CDR3 protein comes from TCRdb applying MiXCR to the immunoSEQ multiplex PCR reads. Of more than 95,000 distinct CDR3 sequences listed, around 92% are singletons. Material: CD4+ T cells from PBMCs. The receptors derive from a human donor with multiple sclerosis.

The V gene is TRBV6-5, the J gene TRBJ1-2; 7 bases line up with TRBD1. Germline assignment: CDR1 MNHEY and CDR2 SVGAGI. This CDR3 has 17 residues. Trimming took 2 bases from V and 4 from J; bases not matched to a gene: 13. CDR3 DNA sequence: TGTGCCAGCAGTTACGCTAAGCCTTGGGACAGCAGCTATGGCTACACCTTC. This translates into CASSYAKPWDSSYGYTF.

The chain couples TRBV7-3 to TRBJ2-3; TRBD2 matches 8 bases. Trimming took 5 bases from V and 4 from J; bases not matched to a gene: 5. The CDR3 extends over 14 amino acids. CDR1 is SGHTA and CDR2 is FQGTGA in the germline V gene. CDR3: CASSRSGGADTQYF. Here the CDR3 DNA reads TGTGCCAGCAGCCGGAGCGGGGGTGCAGATACGCAGTATTTT. Drawing the rest from reference TRBV7-3 and TRBJ2-3, the complete variable domain is GAGVSQTPSNKVTEKGKYVELRCDPISGHTALYWYRQSLGQGPEFLIYFQGTGAADDSGLPNDRFFAVRPEGSVSTLKIQRTERGDSAVYLCASSRSGGADTQYFGPGTRLTVL.

The chain uses TRBV24-1 and TRBJ2-3, with a weak D call TRBD1 (6 bases). The V gene lost 7 bases and the J gene lost 0 bases, with 7 bases spanning the gap. Germline V gene sequence: CDR1 KGHDR, CDR2 SFDVKD. This CDR3 spans 13 amino acids. DNA of the CDR3: TGTGCCACCAGCGGGACAAGCACAGATACGCAGTATTTT. Translating it yields CATSGTSTDTQYF.

The chain employs TRBV5-6 and TRBJ1-2; unclear D gene. This CDR3 has 16 amino acids. The V and J ends lost 1 base and 3 bases respectively, with 16 bases between them. Germline V gene lookup returns CDR1 SGHDT and CDR2 YYEEEE. The CDR3 here is CASSLTGLRGDYGYTF. DNA for the CDR3: TGTGCCAGCAGCTTGACGGGGTTGCGCGGAGACTATGGCTACACCTTC.

This chain uses TRBV5-6 with TRBJ1-2; no clear D gene. The CDR3 is made up of 13 amino acids. The V end was cut by 4 bases, the J end by 0 bases, with 7 bases between. Germline V gene lookup returns CDR1 SGHDT and CDR2 YYEEEE. The CDR3, as DNA: TGTGCCAGCAGCCCAGTAGCTAACTATGGCTACACCTTC. Protein: CASSPVANYGYTF.

J is TRBJ2-7 and V is TRBV5-6; D call uncertain. V was pared by 5 bases and J by 0 bases, with 9 bases between. Germline V gives CDR1 SGHDT, CDR2 YYEEEE. The CDR3 runs to 13 residues. The CDR3 coding sequence is TGTGCCAGCAGTTCTGCAAGCTCCTACGAGCAGTACTTC. Its translation is CASSSASSYEQYF.

The chain combines TRBV4-2 with TRBJ2-1; D is unclear. The CDR3 totals 14 residues. Germline V gives CDR1 LGHNA, CDR2 YNFKEQ. The V gene lost 3 bases and the J gene lost 0 bases, with 6 bases spanning the gap. CDR3 sequence reads: CASSQLSSYNEQFF. CDR3 in DNA: TGTGCCAGCAGCCAGCTTAGCTCCTACAATGAGCAGTTCTTC.

The rearrangement uses TRBV7-2 and TRBJ1-1; D is unresolved. CDR3 length: 17 residues. Germline CDR1 and CDR2: SGHTA and FQGNSA. The V and J ends lost 0 bases and 7 bases respectively, with 21 bases between them. In DNA, the CDR3 is TGTGCCAGCAGCTTAGCGGGCCCCCAGTCTGGTAACGGTGAAGCTTTCTTT. Protein sequence: CASSLAGPQSGNGEAFF.

V is TRBV5-1 and J is TRBJ1-6; 9 bases are a match to TRBD1. Germline-derived CDR1 and CDR2 are SGHRS and YFSETQ. CDR3 length: 15 amino acids. Trimming at V came to 2 bases and at J to 8 bases, leaving 5 bases not matched to a gene. CDR3 DNA sequence: TGCGCCAGCAGCTTTACAGGGGGCAGTGATTCACCCCTCCACTTT. Amino acids: CASSFTGGSDSPLHF.

The chain has TRBV12-3 or TRBV12-4 and TRBJ2-5; 8 bases line up with TRBD1. Unmatched junction bases numbered 7, after V lost 5 bases and J lost 2 bases. This CDR3 is built from 15 residues. The CDR3 is CASSPGQGGQETQYF. The CDR3 DNA follows: TGTGCCAGCAGTCCAGGACAGGGTGGTCAAGAGACCCAGTACTTC.

This clonotype was found once. CDR3 bases: TGCAGTGCTACTGGCTTTCGGGACAGGGGGACATACGAGCAGTACTTC. Its protein is CSATGFRDRGTYEQYF. This sequence joins TRBV20-1 and TRBJ2-7, with 11 bases lining up with TRBD1. CDR3 length: 16 residues. V shed 4 bases, J shed 4 bases, and the junction held 12 bases outside the gene matches. Germline values: CDR1 DFQATT, CDR2 SNEGSKA (reference sequence).

The CDR3 loop reads CASSLARQKTEAFF. The CDR3 DNA reads TGTGCCAGCAGCTTGGCCCGACAGAAGACTGAAGCTTTCTTT. The V and J genes are TRBV5-6 and TRBJ1-1; D might be TRBD1 (5 bases). The CDR3 sequence is 14 residues long. Trimming left V 0 bases short and J 5 bases short, with 11 bases between. Per germline, CDR1 SGHDT and CDR2 YYEEEE.

This CDR3 reads CASSEEGYQFF. The CDR3 DNA is TGTGCCAGCAGTGAAGAGGGTTATCAGTTCTTC. The chain is built from TRBV2 and TRBJ2-1; D gene uncertain. Trimming removed 1 base at V and 13 bases at J, with 8 bases between. This CDR3 spans 11 amino acids. Germline V gene lookup returns CDR1 SNHLY and CDR2 FYNNEI.

The rearrangement links TRBV30 to TRBJ2-2; 10 nucleotides match TRBD1. Germline V gene lookup returns CDR1 GTSNPN and CDR2 SVGIG (reference sequence). J gave up 5 bases and V 2 bases, and 2 bases lay outside the gene matches. This CDR3 has 14 residues. The CDR3 reads CAWSRDRGTGELFF. CDR3 in DNA: TGTGCCTGGAGTCGGGACAGGGGAACCGGGGAGCTGTTTTTT. The full variable domain, in which reference TRBV30 and TRBJ2-2 provide the parts outside the CDR3, is SQTIHQWPATLVQPVGSPLSLECTVEGTSNPNLYWYRQAAGRGLQLLFYSVGIGQISSEVPQNLSASRPQDRQFILSSKKLLLSDSGFYLCAWSRDRGTGELFFGEGSRLTVL.

The chain combines TRBV18 with TRBJ1-1; D possibly corresponds to TRBD1 (6 bases). CDR3 length equals 13 residues. V lost 3 bases, J lost 4 bases, and 9 bases lay in between. Looked up from germline, CDR1 is KGHSH and CDR2 is LQKENI. In DNA form, the CDR3 reads TGTGCCAGCTCACCGACAGGCCCCACTGAAGCTTTCTTT. This encodes CASSPTGPTEAFF.

This rearrangement joins TRBV27 to TRBJ1-2; D gene ambiguous. The CDR3 has 16 amino acids. V shed 8 bases and J shed 0 bases, with 19 bases lying between them. Germline V gives CDR1 MNHEY, CDR2 SMNVEV (reference sequence). The CDR3 DNA reads as TGTGCCAGCCTTCCAGACGCGGACCGAGCTAACTATGGCTACACCTTC. This translates into CASLPDADRANYGYTF.

J is TRBJ2-7 and V is TRBV19; 8 nucleotides align to TRBD1. CDR1 and CDR2 from the germline V gene are LNHDA and SQIVND (reference sequence). V lost 3 bases and J lost 5; bases outside the gene matches: 3. This CDR3 has 13 residues. The CDR3 DNA is TGTGCCAGTAGTATGGGACAGGTTGACGAGCAGTACTTC. Its translation is CASSMGQVDEQYF.

The chain links TRBV10-3 to TRBJ2-2; 8 bases fit TRBD2. Losses at the gene ends were 7 bases for V and 0 bases for J; bases not matched to a gene: 4. Germline V gives CDR1 ENHRY, CDR2 SYGVKD. The CDR3 spans 15 residues. CDR3 protein: CAITGGGTNTGELFF. The CDR3 DNA reads TGTGCCATCACGGGCGGGGGGACGAACACCGGGGAGCTGTTTTTT.

The chain couples TRBV19 to TRBJ1-2; 7 bases are a match to TRBD1. V lost 10 bases to trimming and J lost 2 bases; unmatched junction nucleotides: 4. There are 12 residues in the CDR3. Germline CDR1 and CDR2: LNHDA and SQIVND (reference sequence). The CDR3 here is CATRQGNYGYTF. In nucleotides, the CDR3 is TGTGCCACCCGACAGGGAAACTATGGCTACACCTTC.

The chain recombines TRBV6-2 or TRBV6-3 with TRBJ2-6; maybe TRBD1 (6 bases). Germline-derived CDR1 and CDR2 are MNHEY and SVGEGT. Trimming took off 6 bases at V and 0 bases at J, with 18 bases between the two ends. This CDR3 comprises 18 residues. The CDR3 here is CASRRAGQISSGANVLTF. DNA of the CDR3: TGTGCCAGCAGGCGAGCCGGACAGATTTCCTCTGGGGCCAACGTCCTGACTTTC.

CDR3 residues: CASTGQGTEAFF. Written as DNA, the CDR3 is TGTGCCAGCACGGGACAGGGCACTGAAGCTTTCTTT. This chain joins TRBV6-2 or TRBV6-3 and TRBJ1-1, with 9 bases that match TRBD1. The junction had 1 base not matched to a gene; V was cut back by 7 bases and J by 4 bases. This CDR3 contains 12 residues. CDR1 is MNHEY, CDR2 SVGEGT, per germline.

The genes are TRBV15 and TRBJ1-2; tentative D call: TRBD1 (6 bases). V was trimmed by 1 base and J by 8 bases, leaving 11 bases between them. Germline V gene lookup returns CDR1 LNHNV and CDR2 YYDKDF (reference sequence). The CDR3 spans 13 residues. CDR3 sequence reads: CATSRVQGLGYTF. The CDR3, as DNA: TGTGCCACCAGCAGAGTGCAGGGGTTAGGCTACACCTTC.

This chain uses TRBV25-1 with TRBJ2-3; D is ambiguous. Germline CDR1 and CDR2: MGHDK and SYGVNS. The germline V and J ends were trimmed by 5 bases and 4 bases, with 13 bases remaining between them. The CDR3 is made up of 14 amino acids. CDR3 nucleotide sequence: TGTGCCAGCAGTCCCCGTATGGTGGCAGATACGCAGTATTTT. It codes for CASSPRMVADTQYF.

The J gene is TRBJ1-1, the V gene TRBV9; no firm D call. V lost 0 bases, J lost 4 bases, and 13 bases lay in between. Germline CDR1 SGDLS, CDR2 YYNGEE. The CDR3 has 15 residues. The CDR3 sequence is CASSVGGTGFTEAFF. DNA of the CDR3: TGTGCCAGCAGCGTAGGGGGAACGGGGTTCACTGAAGCTTTCTTT.

The chain couples TRBV4-1 to TRBJ1-5; no clear D. V was clipped by 1 base and J by 0 bases, with 7 bases between them. Germline lookup yields CDR1 MGHRA and CDR2 YSYEKL. The CDR3 is 15 residues long. CDR3 region: CASSQGGYSNQPQHF. The CDR3 DNA follows: TGCGCCAGCAGCCAAGGGGGTTATAGCAATCAGCCCCAGCATTTT.

This chain links TRBV18 with TRBJ2-7; 7 positions match TRBD1. The CDR3 runs to 12 residues. Losses at the gene ends were 5 bases for V and 6 bases for J; bases not matched to a gene: 4. The germline CDR1 and CDR2 sequences are KGHSH and LQKENI. CDR3 amino acids: CASSMTGSEQYF. The DNA of the CDR3 is TGTGCCAGCTCAATGACAGGGTCCGAGCAGTACTTC. The full variable domain, rest sourced from reference TRBV18 and TRBJ2-7, is NAGVMQNPRHLVRRRGQEARLRCSPMKGHSHVYWYRQLPEEGLKFMVYLQKENIIDESGMPKERFSAEFPKEGPSILRIQQVVRGDSAAYFCASSMTGSEQYFGPGTRLTVT.

The V gene is TRBV28, the J gene TRBJ2-1, with TRBD2 as a possible D gene (6 bases). Germline V gene lookup returns CDR1 MDHEN and CDR2 SYDVKM. V was cut by 2 bases and J by 12 bases, with 11 bases left in between. The CDR3 is made up of 12 amino acids. The CDR3 DNA reads as TGTGCCAGCAGTTTAGAGGCGGGGCGGCAGTTCTTC. Residues: CASSLEAGRQFF.

J is TRBJ2-3 and V is TRBV7-8; 12 bases are a match to TRBD2. V shed 1 base, J shed 4 bases, and the junction held 3 bases outside the gene matches. The CDR3 is 16 residues long. In germline, CDR1 is SGHVS, CDR2 FQNEAQ. The CDR3 sequence is CASSLGLAGVADTQYF. In DNA, the CDR3 is TGTGCCAGCAGCTTAGGACTAGCGGGGGTGGCAGATACGCAGTATTTT.

This chain links TRBV2 with TRBJ2-1; 8 bases align to TRBD1. The CDR3 totals 13 residues. Per the germline V gene, CDR1 is SNHLY and CDR2 is FYNNEI. Trimming at V came to 7 bases and at J to 9 bases, leaving 8 bases not matched to a gene. In nucleotides, the CDR3 is TGTGCCAGCACCCGGACAGGGTGGGGTGAGCAGTTCTTC. Translation gives CASTRTGWGEQFF.

This chain links TRBV9 with TRBJ1-2, with no clear D. Trimming removed 4 bases from V and 3 bases from J, with 16 bases in between. CDR1 and CDR2 (germline): SGDLS, YYNGEE. There are 15 residues in the CDR3. The CDR3 sequence is CASSPALEGYYGYTF. The CDR3 nucleotides are TGTGCCAGCAGCCCCGCTCTCGAGGGCTACTATGGCTACACCTTC.

The chain carries TRBV4-1 and TRBJ1-4; D might be TRBD1 (5 bases). The CDR3 consists of 17 residues. Trimming shortened V by 1 base and J by 1 base, and 13 bases separated the two germline ends. Germline assignment: CDR1 MGHRA and CDR2 YSYEKL. CDR3 DNA sequence: TGCGCCAGCAGCCAAGTTCTGGGGGATGTAACTAATGAAAAACTGTTTTTT. Its protein product is CASSQVLGDVTNEKLFF.

V is TRBV6-1 and J is TRBJ1-5; D perhaps matches TRBD1 (6 bases). This CDR3 comprises 16 residues. The germline CDR1 and CDR2 sequences are MNHNS and SASEGT. The V gene lost 6 bases and the J gene lost 5 bases, with 20 bases spanning the gap. CDR3 sequence: CASSRGEGPSDQPQHF. CDR3 bases: TGTGCCAGCAGCAGGGGCGAGGGCCCATCGGATCAGCCCCAGCATTTT.